The 4 T cell receptor beta chains below all came from one sample that was sequenced in a study of CD8 T cells in Susac syndrome. RNA was extracted with the RNeasy kit, and a quantity of roughly 0.5 to 1 ug was reverse transcribed using random hexamers. MiXCR was run by TCRdb on the immunoSEQ multiplex PCR reads, yielding one entry per CDR3 protein. The table records some 130,000 distinct CDR3 sequences, around 85% of them present only once. Input material: CD8+ T cells from PBMCs. The receptors stem from a human donor with multiple sclerosis.

This sequence joins TRBV6-2 or TRBV6-3 and TRBJ1-5, with no clear D. With 3 bases removed from V and 0 bases from J, the gap between germline ends came to 9 bases. The CDR3 contains 15 residues. Germline CDR1 reads MNHEY; CDR2 reads SVGEGT. The CDR3 DNA is TGTGCCAGCAGTTATGTGGGAACTAGCAATCAGCCCCAGCATTTT. Its translation: CASSYVGTSNQPQHF.

The J gene is TRBJ1-5, the V gene TRBV19; no firm D call. The germline CDR1 and CDR2 sequences are LNHDA and SQIVND (reference sequence). Trimming removed 10 bases at V and 0 bases at J, with 13 bases between. This CDR3 spans 14 amino acids. The CDR3 region is CAISAGYSNQPQHF. In nucleotides, the CDR3 is TGTGCCATCTCTGCGGGGTATAGCAATCAGCCCCAGCATTTT.

The V and J genes are TRBV5-6 and TRBJ2-7; no definite D call. Germline V gene sequence: CDR1 SGHDT, CDR2 YYEEEE. CDR3 length: 13 amino acids. Trimming cost V 4 bases and J 5 bases, with 13 bases left between them. This CDR3 reads CASSGLGIHEQYV. The CDR3 nucleotides read TGTGCCAGCAGCGGGCTAGGGATCCACGAGCAGTACGTC.

The chain joins TRBV9 to TRBJ1-6; D is ambiguous. CDR1 is SGDLS and CDR2 is YYNGEE in the germline V gene. The ends were cut back, 3 bases at V and 4 bases at J, with 14 bases in the middle. This CDR3 contains 16 residues. CDR3: CASSDEVTLYNSPLHF. The CDR3 nucleotides read TGTGCCAGCAGCGACGAGGTGACACTTTATAATTCACCCCTCCACTTT.